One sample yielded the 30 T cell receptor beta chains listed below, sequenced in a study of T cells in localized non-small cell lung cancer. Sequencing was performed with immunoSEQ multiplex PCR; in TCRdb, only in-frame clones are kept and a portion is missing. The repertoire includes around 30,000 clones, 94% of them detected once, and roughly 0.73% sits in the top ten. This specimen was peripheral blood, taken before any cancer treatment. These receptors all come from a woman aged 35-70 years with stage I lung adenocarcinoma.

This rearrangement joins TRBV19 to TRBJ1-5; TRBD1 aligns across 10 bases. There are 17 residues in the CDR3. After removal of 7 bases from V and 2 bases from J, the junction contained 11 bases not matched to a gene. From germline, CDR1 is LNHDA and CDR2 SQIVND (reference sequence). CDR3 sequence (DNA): TGTGCCAGTAAGGTAGGGACAGGGGTTTCGGGCAATCAGCCCCAGCATTTT. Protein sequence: CASKVGTGVSGNQPQHF.

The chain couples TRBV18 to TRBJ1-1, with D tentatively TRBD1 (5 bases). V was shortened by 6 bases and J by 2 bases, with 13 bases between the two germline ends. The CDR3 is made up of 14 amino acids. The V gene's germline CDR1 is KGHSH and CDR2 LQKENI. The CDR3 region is CASSPGTLNTEAFF. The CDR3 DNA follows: TGTGCCAGCTCCCCCGGGACCCTCAACACTGAAGCTTTCTTT.

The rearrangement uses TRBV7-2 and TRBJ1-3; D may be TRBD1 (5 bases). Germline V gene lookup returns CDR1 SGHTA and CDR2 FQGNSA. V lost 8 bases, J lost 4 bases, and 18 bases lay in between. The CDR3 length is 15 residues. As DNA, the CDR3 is TGTGCCAGCTCCCGTGGGTCAGGGCTGGGAAACACCATATATTTT. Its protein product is CASSRGSGLGNTIYF. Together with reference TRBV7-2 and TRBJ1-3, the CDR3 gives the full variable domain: GAGVSQSPSNKVTEKGKDVELRCDPISGHTALYWYRQSLGQGLEFLIYFQGNSAPDKSGLPSDRFSAERTGGSVSTLTIQRTQQEDSAVYLCASSRGSGLGNTIYFGEGSWLTVV.

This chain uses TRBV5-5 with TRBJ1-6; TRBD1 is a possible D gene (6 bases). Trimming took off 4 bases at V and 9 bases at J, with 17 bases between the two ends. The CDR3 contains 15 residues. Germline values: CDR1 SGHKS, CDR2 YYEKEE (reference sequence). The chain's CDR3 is CASSPSTGSGSPLHF. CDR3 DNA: TGTGCCAGCAGCCCATCAACAGGGAGCGGTTCACCCCTCCACTTT.

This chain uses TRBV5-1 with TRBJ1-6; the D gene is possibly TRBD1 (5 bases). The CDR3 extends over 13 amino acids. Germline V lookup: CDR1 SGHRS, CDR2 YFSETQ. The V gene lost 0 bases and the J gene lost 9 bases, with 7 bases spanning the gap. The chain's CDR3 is CASSLVRGSPLHF. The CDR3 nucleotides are TGCGCCAGCAGCTTGGTAAGGGGTTCACCCCTCCACTTT.

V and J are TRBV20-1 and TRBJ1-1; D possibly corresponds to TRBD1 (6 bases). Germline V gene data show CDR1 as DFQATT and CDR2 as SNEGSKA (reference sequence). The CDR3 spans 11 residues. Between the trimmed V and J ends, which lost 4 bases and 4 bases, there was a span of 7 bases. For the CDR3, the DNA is TGCAGTGCTATCAGGGGCACTGAAGCTTTCTTT. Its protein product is CSAIRGTEAFF.

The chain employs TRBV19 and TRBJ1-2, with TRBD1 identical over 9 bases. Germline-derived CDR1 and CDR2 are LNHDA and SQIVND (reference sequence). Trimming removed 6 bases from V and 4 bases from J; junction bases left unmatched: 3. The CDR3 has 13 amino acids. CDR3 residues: CASSRGQGYGYTF. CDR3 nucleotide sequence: TGTGCCAGTAGCAGGGGACAGGGCTATGGCTACACCTTC.

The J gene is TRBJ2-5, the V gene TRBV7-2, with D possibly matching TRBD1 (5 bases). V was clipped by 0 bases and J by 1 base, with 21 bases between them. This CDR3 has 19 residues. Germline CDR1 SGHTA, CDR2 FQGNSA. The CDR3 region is CASSLAPGFSRRVQETQYF. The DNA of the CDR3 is TGTGCCAGCAGCTTAGCTCCAGGGTTTAGTCGGAGAGTCCAAGAGACCCAGTACTTC.

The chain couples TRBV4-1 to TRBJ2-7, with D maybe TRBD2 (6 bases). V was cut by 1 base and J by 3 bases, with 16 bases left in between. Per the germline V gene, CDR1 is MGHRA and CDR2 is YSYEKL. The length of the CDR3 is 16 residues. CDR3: CASSQGPAGLIYEQYF. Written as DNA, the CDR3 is TGCGCCAGCAGCCAAGGCCCGGCGGGACTCATCTACGAGCAGTACTTC.

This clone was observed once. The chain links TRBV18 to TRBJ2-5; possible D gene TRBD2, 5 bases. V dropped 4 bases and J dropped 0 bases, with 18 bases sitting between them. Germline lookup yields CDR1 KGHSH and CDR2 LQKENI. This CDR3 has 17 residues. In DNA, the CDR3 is TGTGCCAGCTCACGAAGCGGAGGACTCAGAGACCAAGAGACCCAGTACTTC. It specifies CASSRSGGLRDQETQYF.

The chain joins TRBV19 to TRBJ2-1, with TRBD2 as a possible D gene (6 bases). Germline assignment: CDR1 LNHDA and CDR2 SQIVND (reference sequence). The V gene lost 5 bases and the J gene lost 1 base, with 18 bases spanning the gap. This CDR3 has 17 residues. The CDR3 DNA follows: TGTGCCAGTAGTGCTATTCCCGGGAGCCGTTCCTACAATGAGCAGTTCTTC. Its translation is CASSAIPGSRSYNEQFF.

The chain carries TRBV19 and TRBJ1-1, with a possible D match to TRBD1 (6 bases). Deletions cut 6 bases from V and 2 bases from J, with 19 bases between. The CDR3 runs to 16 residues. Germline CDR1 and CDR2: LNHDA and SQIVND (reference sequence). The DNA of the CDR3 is TGTGCCAGTAGACCTAGAACAGGACAGTTAAACACTGAAGCTTTCTTT. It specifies CASRPRTGQLNTEAFF. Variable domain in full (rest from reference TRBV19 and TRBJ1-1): DGGITQSPKYLFRKEGQNVTLSCEQNLNHDAMYWYRQDPGQGLRLIYYSQIVNDFQKGDIAEGYSVSREKKESFPLTVTSAQKNPTAFYLCASRPRTGQLNTEAFFGQGTRLTVV.

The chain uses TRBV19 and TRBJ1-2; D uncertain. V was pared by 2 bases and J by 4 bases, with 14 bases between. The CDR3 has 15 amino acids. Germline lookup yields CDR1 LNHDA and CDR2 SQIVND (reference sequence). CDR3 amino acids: CASSIINPARYGYTF. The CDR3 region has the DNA TGTGCCAGTAGTATAATAAACCCAGCTCGCTATGGCTACACCTTC.

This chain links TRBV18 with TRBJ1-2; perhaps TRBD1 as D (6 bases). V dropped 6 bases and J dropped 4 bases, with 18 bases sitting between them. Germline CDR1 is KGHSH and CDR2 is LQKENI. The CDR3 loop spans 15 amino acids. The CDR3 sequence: CASSDSGGAVYGYTF. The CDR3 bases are TGTGCCAGCTCGGATAGCGGGGGCGCGGTCTATGGCTACACCTTC.

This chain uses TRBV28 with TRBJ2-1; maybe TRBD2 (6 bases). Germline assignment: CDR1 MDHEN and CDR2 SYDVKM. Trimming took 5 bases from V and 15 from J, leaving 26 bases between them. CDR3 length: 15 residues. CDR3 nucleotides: TGTGCCAGCAGTACTCCCCGCCGACTAGTTGTAGAGACGTTCTTC. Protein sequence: CASSTPRRLVVETFF.

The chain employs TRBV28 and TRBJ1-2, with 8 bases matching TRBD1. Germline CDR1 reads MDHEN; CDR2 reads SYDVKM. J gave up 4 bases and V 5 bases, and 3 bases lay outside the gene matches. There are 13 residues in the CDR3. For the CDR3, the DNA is TGTGCCAGCAGTGCGGGACAGGTCTATGGCTACACCTTC. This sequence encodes CASSAGQVYGYTF.

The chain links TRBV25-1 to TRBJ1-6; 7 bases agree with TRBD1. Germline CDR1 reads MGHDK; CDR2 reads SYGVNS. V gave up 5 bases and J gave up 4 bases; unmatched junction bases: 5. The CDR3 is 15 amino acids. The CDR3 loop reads CASSRTGLYNSPLHF. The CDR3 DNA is TGTGCCAGCAGTAGGACAGGACTATATAATTCACCCCTCCACTTT.

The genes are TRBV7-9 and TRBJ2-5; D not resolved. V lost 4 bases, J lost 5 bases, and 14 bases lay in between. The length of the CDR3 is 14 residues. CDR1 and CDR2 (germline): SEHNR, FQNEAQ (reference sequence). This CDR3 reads CASSSGSNLETQYF. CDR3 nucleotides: TGTGCCAGCAGCTCAGGATCGAACCTGGAGACCCAGTACTTC. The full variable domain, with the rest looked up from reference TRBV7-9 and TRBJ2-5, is DTGVSQNPRHKITKRGQNVTFRCDPISEHNRLYWYRQTLGQGPEFLTYFQNEAQLEKSRLLSDRFSAERPKGSFSTLEIQRTEQGDSAMYLCASSSGSNLETQYFGPGTRLLVL.

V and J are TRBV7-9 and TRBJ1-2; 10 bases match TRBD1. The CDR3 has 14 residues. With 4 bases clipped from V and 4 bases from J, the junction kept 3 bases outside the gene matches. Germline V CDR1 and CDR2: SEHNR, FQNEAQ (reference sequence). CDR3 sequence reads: CASSSGQGIYGYTF. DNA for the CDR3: TGTGCCAGCAGCTCGGGACAGGGGATCTATGGCTACACCTTC.

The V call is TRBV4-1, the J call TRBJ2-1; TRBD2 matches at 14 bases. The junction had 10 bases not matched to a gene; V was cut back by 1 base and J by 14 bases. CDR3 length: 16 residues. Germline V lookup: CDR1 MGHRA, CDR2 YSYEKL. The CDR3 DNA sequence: TGCGCCAGCAGCCAAGGGGGTGGGACTAGCGGGAGTATGAAGTTCTTC. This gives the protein CASSQGGGTSGSMKFF.

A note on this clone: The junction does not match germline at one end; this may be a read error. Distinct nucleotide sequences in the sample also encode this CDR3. The CDR3 nucleotides are TGCGCCAGCAGCGCTAGGACTAGCGGAGATACGCAGTATTTT. Translated: CASSARTSGDTQYF. The rearrangement uses TRBV5-4 and TRBJ2-3, with TRBD2 identical over 10 bases. This CDR3 is built from 14 residues. The germline gives CDR1 SGHNT, CDR2 YYREEE (reference sequence).

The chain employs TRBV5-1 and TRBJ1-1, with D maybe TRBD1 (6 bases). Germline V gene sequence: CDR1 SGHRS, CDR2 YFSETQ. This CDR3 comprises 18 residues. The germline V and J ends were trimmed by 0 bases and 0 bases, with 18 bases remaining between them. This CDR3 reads CASSLVAGAAKMNTEAFF. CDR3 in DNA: TGCGCCAGCAGCTTGGTTGCAGGGGCCGCTAAAATGAACACTGAAGCTTTCTTT.

The CDR3 reads CASSELRPPAGELFF. Written as DNA, the CDR3 is TGTGCCAGCAGTGAACTTAGACCTCCGGCCGGGGAGCTGTTTTTT. The chain has TRBV2 and TRBJ2-2; D is uncertain. Between the trimmed V and J ends, which lost 2 bases and 6 bases, there was a span of 13 bases. The CDR3 spans 15 residues. CDR1 is SNHLY and CDR2 is FYNNEI in the germline V gene.

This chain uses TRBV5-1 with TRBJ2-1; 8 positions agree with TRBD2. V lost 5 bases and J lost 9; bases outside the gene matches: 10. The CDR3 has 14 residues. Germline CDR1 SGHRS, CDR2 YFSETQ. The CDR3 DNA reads TGCGCCAGCAGAAAGGGACTAGACGATACTGAGCAGTTCTTC. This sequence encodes CASRKGLDDTEQFF.

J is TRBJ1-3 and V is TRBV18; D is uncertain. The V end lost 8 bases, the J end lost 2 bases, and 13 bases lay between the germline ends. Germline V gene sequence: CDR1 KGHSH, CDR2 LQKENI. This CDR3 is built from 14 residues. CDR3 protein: CASLDTQPGNTIYF. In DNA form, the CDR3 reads TGTGCCAGCCTTGACACCCAGCCTGGAAACACCATATATTTT. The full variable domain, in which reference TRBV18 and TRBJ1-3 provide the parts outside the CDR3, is NAGVMQNPRHLVRRRGQEARLRCSPMKGHSHVYWYRQLPEEGLKFMVYLQKENIIDESGMPKERFSAEFPKEGPSILRIQQVVRGDSAAYFCASLDTQPGNTIYFGEGSWLTVV.

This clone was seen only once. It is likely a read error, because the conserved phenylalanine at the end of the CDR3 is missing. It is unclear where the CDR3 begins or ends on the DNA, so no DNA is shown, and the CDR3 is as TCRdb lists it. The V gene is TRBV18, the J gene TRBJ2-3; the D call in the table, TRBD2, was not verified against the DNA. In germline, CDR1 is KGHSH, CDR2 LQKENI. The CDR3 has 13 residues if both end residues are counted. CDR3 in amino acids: CASSPPTSGGYTL.

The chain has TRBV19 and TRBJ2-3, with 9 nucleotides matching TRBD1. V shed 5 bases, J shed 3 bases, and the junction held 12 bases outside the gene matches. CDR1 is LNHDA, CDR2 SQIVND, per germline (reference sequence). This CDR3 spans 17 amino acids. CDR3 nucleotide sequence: TGTGCCAGTAGTCGGGGACAGGGACTCGGGGAGACAGATACGCAGTATTTT. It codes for CASSRGQGLGETDTQYF. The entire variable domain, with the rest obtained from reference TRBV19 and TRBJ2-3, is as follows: DGGITQSPKYLFRKEGQNVTLSCEQNLNHDAMYWYRQDPGQGLRLIYYSQIVNDFQKGDIAEGYSVSREKKESFPLTVTSAQKNPTAFYLCASSRGQGLGETDTQYFGPGTRLTVL.

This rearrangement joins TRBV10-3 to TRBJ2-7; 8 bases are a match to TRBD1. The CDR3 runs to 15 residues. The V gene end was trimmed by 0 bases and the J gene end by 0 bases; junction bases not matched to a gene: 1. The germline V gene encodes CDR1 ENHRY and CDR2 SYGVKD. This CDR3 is CAISESGTGSYEQYF. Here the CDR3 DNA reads TGTGCCATCAGTGAGTCCGGGACAGGCTCCTACGAGCAGTACTTC.

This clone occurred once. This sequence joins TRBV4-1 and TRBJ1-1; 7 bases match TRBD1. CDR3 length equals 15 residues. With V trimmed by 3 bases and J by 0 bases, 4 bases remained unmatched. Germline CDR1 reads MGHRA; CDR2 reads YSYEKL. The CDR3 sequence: CASSQDRRMNTEAFF. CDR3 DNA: TGCGCCAGCAGCCAGGACAGGCGGATGAACACTGAAGCTTTCTTT.

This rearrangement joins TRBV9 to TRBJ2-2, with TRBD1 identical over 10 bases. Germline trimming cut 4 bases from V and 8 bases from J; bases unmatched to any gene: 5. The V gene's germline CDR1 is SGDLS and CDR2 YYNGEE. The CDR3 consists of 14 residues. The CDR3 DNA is TGTGCCAGCAGCTCCGACAGGGGGCTAGGGGAGCTGTTTTTT. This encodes CASSSDRGLGELFF.